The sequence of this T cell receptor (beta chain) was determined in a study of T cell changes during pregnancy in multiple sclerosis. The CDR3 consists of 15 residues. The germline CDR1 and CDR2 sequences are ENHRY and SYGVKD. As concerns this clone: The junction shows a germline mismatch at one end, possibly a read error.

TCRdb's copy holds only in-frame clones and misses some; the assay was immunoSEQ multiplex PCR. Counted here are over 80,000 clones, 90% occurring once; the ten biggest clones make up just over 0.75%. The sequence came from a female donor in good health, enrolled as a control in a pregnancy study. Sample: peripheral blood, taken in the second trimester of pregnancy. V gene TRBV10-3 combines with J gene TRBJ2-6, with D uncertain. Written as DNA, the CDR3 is TGTGCCATCAGCGAGTCGTTCGCTGGGGCCAACGTCCTGACTTTC. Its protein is CAISESFAGANVLTF.